This is a list of T cell receptor beta chains from one sample in a study of prognosis after radiotherapy for stage I lung cancer. TCRdb reprocessed the multiplex PCR reads via MiXCR and lists one record per CDR3 protein. Of about 22,000 distinct CDR3 sequences in the sample, around 40% were seen once. The sequencing used PBMCs, collected before or after stereotactic body radiation therapy (not recorded which). The source is a donor over 45 with non-small cell lung cancer. CDR3s include the opening cysteine and the closing phenylalanine or tryptophan. The order of the fields is J gene, D gene, clone size, V gene, CDR3 DNA, CDR3 protein. D genes are given only for firm matches. Only part of the rows carry a size: once, few, many, or a class if the clone is expanded.

TRBJ2-7,TRBD1,.,TRBV6-2/TRBV6-3,TGTGCCAGCAGTCCTCTTCTATGGACAGGGCCTAGCGCGAGCTCCTACGAGCAGTACTTC,CASSPLLWTGPSASSYEQYF
TRBJ2-5,TRBD1,many,TRBV6-1,TGTGCCAGCAGTGAACACAGGGGAGAGACCCAGTACTTC,CASSEHRGETQYF
TRBJ2-1,.,once,TRBV6-1,TGTGCCTCGAAGGCGCCGTCAGTGGTGGCTGGTGAGCAGTTCTTC,CASKAPSVVAGEQFF
TRBJ2-1,TRBD2,many,TRBV29-1,TGCAGCAACCGACTAGCGGGAGTACGGAATGAGCAGTTCTTC,CSNRLAGVRNEQFF
TRBJ2-5,TRBD2,many,TRBV7-3,TGTGCCAGCAGCTTAGGACTAGCGGGAGGAGAGACCCAGTACTTC,CASSLGLAGGETQYF
TRBJ1-2,.,.,TRBV5-8,TGTGCCAGCAGCCTCGGGACCTATGGCTACACCTTC,CASSLGTYGYTF
TRBJ2-3,TRBD1,medium-sized,TRBV27,TGTGCCAGCAGACAGGGGATTACGCAGTATTTT,CASRQGITQYF
TRBJ1-1,.,many,TRBV3-1,TGTGCCAGCAGCCAAGGGAACACTGAAGCTTTCTTT,CASSQGNTEAFF
TRBJ1-1,.,.,TRBV5-1,TGCACCAGCAGCCCCGACAGGTGGGCCCAGGGAACTGAAGCTTTCTTT,CTSSPDRWAQGTEAFF
TRBJ2-1,TRBD2,.,TRBV30,TGTGCCTGGAAGTCTAGCGGGAGGTCTACCACTTCCTACAATGAGCAGTTCTTC,CAWKSSGRSTTSYNEQFF
TRBJ1-1,.,.,TRBV11-3,TGTGCCAGCAGCCTGCCATGGGGGGACTGGAACACTGAAGCTTTCTTT,CASSLPWGDWNTEAFF
TRBJ1-2,.,.,TRBV7-9,TGTGCCAGCATTCCCCCGTCGAGCTATGGCTACACCTTC,CASIPPSSYGYTF
TRBJ1-1,TRBD1,many,TRBV6-1,TGTGCCAGCAGCCGACAGGGTAAGAACACTGAAGCTTTCTTT,CASSRQGKNTEAFF
TRBJ1-2,TRBD1,many,TRBV29-1,TGCAGCGTTGAAGGGCGACAGGGGAGGAGGGGCTACACCTTC,CSVEGRQGRRGYTF
TRBJ2-1,.,many,TRBV28,TGTGCCAGCAGTGCCCCGGGACGAGGAAACAATGAGCAGTTCTTC,CASSAPGRGNNEQFF
TRBJ2-7,.,many,TRBV18,TGTGCCAGCTCCCTGGCTGCGGAGGCCTCCTACGAGCAGTACTTC,CASSLAAEASYEQYF
TRBJ2-2,TRBD2,.,TRBV9,TGTGCCAGCAGCGTAGAGGCCCAACTAGCGGGCACCGTGGATCTGTTTTTT,CASSVEAQLAGTVDLFF
TRBJ2-7,.,many,TRBV5-1,TGCGCCAGCAGCTCGGGGCACCTTTACGAGCAGTACTTC,CASSSGHLYEQYF
TRBJ2-7,.,many,TRBV12-3/TRBV12-4,TGTGCCAGCAGTTTCGGCCGGTACGAGCAGTACTTC,CASSFGRYEQYF
TRBJ2-1,TRBD2,many,TRBV11-2,TGTGCCAGCAGCCAGAGACTAGCGGGAATTAATGAGCAGTTCTTC,CASSQRLAGINEQFF
TRBJ1-4,.,.,TRBV6-1,TGTGCCAGCAGGGTAAGCAGGGGCTATAATGAGAAACTGTTTTTT,CASRVSRGYNEKLFF
TRBJ2-2,TRBD2,many,TRBV12-5,TGTGCTAGTGGTTTCGGACTAGTTACCGGGGAGCTGTTTTTT,CASGFGLVTGELFF
TRBJ2-1,.,.,TRBV12-3/TRBV12-4,TGTGCCAGCAGTTACTCTAGCCTGCAGTCTTCGGTGACTAGTCGAGACAATGAGCAGTTCTTC,CASSYSSLQSSVTSRDNEQFF
TRBJ2-7,TRBD1,once,TRBV7-2,TGTGCCAGCAGCCTTGCCTCCGGGACAGGTATATACGAGCAGTACTTC,CASSLASGTGIYEQYF
TRBJ2-3,.,many,TRBV24-1,TGTGCCACCAGTGGACTACTAGCAGGAGGAGTAGATACGCAGTATTTT,CATSGLLAGGVDTQYF
TRBJ1-3,TRBD1,many,TRBV5-4,TGTGCCAGCAGCGGGGACCCAGGGGGAGGAAACACCATATATTTT,CASSGDPGGGNTIYF
TRBJ2-7,.,.,TRBV11-3,TGTGCCAGCAGCTCCCAACTTGAGGAAAACGGGTACGAGCAGTACTTC,CASSSQLEENGYEQYF
TRBJ1-5,.,.,TRBV3-1,TGTGCCAGCAGCCAAGATCAGGGGCATCCCCAGCATTTT,CASSQDQGHPQHF
TRBJ1-4,.,many,TRBV28,TGTGCCAGCAGTTTGGTTCCCGGGACACACGGTGAAAAACTGTTTTTT,CASSLVPGTHGEKLFF
TRBJ1-2,TRBD1,.,TRBV2,TGTGCCAGCGGCGAGGACAGGGCGATCTATGGCTACACCTTC,CASGEDRAIYGYTF
TRBJ2-3,.,.,TRBV11-2,TGTGCCAGCAGCTGGGCCCGGTCAAGGGGCGCAGATACGCAGTATTTT,CASSWARSRGADTQYF
TRBJ2-7,.,many,TRBV29-1,TGCAGCGTTGGCTCGTGGAGCCAGGACGAGCAGTACTTC,CSVGSWSQDEQYF